This T cell receptor (beta chain) was sequenced in a study of human T cells and chemical hapten exposure. Study details: Throughout a study of 20 to 30 weeks, patients underwent weekly scalp administration of diphenylcyclopropenone doses.

Stated time point: pre-sensitization, week 0. Treatment meaning: therapeutic diphenylcyclopropenone sensitization with weekly scalp DPC. Total RNA was isolated from unfractionated whole blood. CDR1 is MNHEY and CDR2 is SVGEGT in the germline V gene. V was trimmed by 7 bases and J by 4 bases, leaving 9 bases between them. The CDR3 has 12 amino acids. This clonotype has a handful of counts. MiXCR, run by TCRdb on the RACE reads, gives a single entry per CDR3 protein. Of a few hundred thousand distinct CDR3 sequences in the sample, approximately 5.8% were seen once. This chain connects TRBV6-2 or TRBV6-3 to TRBJ2-3; D is uncertain. This sequence originates from a woman aged 18-29 years with alopecia areata. Some clones in this sample may be carry-over from other donors' samples. This specimen consisted of whole blood, obtained in connection with sensitization to the hapten diphenylcyclopropenone (DPC). This CDR3 is CASTDRPDTQYF. The CDR3 DNA is TGTGCCAGCACCGACCGGCCAGATACGCAGTATTTT.